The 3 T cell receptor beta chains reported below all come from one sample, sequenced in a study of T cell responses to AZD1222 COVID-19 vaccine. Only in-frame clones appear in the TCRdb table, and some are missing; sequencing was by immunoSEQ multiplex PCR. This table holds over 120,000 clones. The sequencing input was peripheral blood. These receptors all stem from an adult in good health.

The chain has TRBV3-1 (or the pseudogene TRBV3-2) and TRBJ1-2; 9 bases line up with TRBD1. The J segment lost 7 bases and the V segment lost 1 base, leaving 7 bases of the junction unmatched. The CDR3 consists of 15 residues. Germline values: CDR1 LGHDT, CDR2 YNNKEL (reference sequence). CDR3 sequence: CASSQVRQGVGGYTF. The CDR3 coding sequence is TGTGCCAGCAGCCAAGTTCGACAGGGGGTAGGTGGCTACACCTTC.

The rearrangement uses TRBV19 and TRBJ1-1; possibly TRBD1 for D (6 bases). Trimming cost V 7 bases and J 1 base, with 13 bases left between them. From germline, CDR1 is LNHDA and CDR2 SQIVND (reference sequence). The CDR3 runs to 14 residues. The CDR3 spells CASTLDRSNTEAFF. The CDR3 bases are TGTGCCAGTACCCTCGACAGGTCGAACACTGAAGCTTTCTTT.

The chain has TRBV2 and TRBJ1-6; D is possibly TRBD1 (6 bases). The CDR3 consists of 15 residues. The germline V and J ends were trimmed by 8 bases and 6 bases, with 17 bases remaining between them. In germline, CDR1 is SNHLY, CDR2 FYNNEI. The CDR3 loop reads CASSGEGTPNSPLHF. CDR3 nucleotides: TGTGCCAGCTCAGGCGAAGGGACACCTAATTCACCCCTCCACTTT.